Listed below are T cell receptor beta chains from one sample, sequenced in a study of blood T cells in healthy people across ages. TCRdb reprocessed the 5' RACE reads with MiXCR, giving one entry per CDR3 protein. The data contain roughly 570,000 distinct CDR3 sequences, roughly 28% of them singletons. The sample taken for sequencing was blood. These TCRs come from a woman in her sixties or seventies in good health. The CDR3 runs from the conserved cysteine through the conserved F or W. The D gene is left open where the match is weak. The size of a clone is reported for some rows only, either as once, few or many, or as a class for expanded clones.

D gene: -; clone size: few; J gene: TRBJ1-2; V gene: TRBV7-9; CDR3 DNA: TGTGCCAGCAGCCGACTGACAGAAGCTTCGGCTGGCTACACCTTC; CDR3 protein: CASSRLTEASAGYTF
D gene: -; clone size: -; J gene: TRBJ1-2; V gene: TRBV20-1; CDR3 DNA: TGCAGTGCTAGCGTATTCCCAGAGGCCAACTATGGCTACACCTTC; CDR3 protein: CSASVFPEANYGYTF
D gene: -; clone size: -; J gene: TRBJ2-5; V gene: TRBV7-9; CDR3 DNA: TGTGCCAGCAGCTTAGAGGTAGCGGTCTACTTC; CDR3 protein: CASSLEVAVYF
D gene: -; clone size: -; J gene: TRBJ2-5; V gene: TRBV20-1; CDR3 DNA: TGCAGTGCTAGAGTGGCGGAGATGGGGAGAGAGACCCAGTACTTC; CDR3 protein: CSARVAEMGRETQYF
D gene: TRBD1; clone size: -; J gene: TRBJ1-2; V gene: TRBV11-2; CDR3 DNA: TGTGCCAGCAGCTTAGGACAGGGATCCAACTATGGCTACACCTTC; CDR3 protein: CASSLGQGSNYGYTF
D gene: -; clone size: -; J gene: TRBJ2-5; V gene: TRBV15; CDR3 DNA: TGTGCCACCGCCAGGGCTCAAGAGGAGACCCAGTACTTC; CDR3 protein: CATARAQEETQYF
D gene: TRBD1; clone size: -; J gene: TRBJ1-6; V gene: TRBV6-2/TRBV6-3; CDR3 DNA: TGTGCCAGCAGTTTCTCTACAGGGGTTTCACCCCTCCACTTT; CDR3 protein: CASSFSTGVSPLHF
D gene: TRBD2; clone size: -; J gene: TRBJ2-7; V gene: TRBV10-3; CDR3 DNA: TGTGCCATCCGGCGAGGAGCGGGGGGTAGGGAGCAGTACTTC; CDR3 protein: CAIRRGAGGREQYF
D gene: -; clone size: -; J gene: TRBJ2-5; V gene: TRBV7-6; CDR3 DNA: TGTGCCAGCAGCTTAGTGACAGACAGACAAGAGACCCAGTACTTC; CDR3 protein: CASSLVTDRQETQYF
D gene: -; clone size: once; J gene: TRBJ1-6; V gene: TRBV9; CDR3 DNA: TGTGCCGGCAGCGTGTCGGGCAGTTCACCCCTCCACTTT; CDR3 protein: CAGSVSGSSPLHF
D gene: -; clone size: few; J gene: TRBJ2-7; V gene: TRBV4-1; CDR3 DNA: TGCGCCAGCAGCACAGGGCTATCCTACGAGCAGTACTTC; CDR3 protein: CASSTGLSYEQYF
D gene: -; clone size: many; J gene: TRBJ2-6; V gene: TRBV7-8; CDR3 DNA: TGTGCCAGCAGCTTAACCGGGGTTGGGGCCAACGTCCTGACTTTC; CDR3 protein: CASSLTGVGANVLTF
D gene: -; clone size: few; J gene: TRBJ2-7; V gene: TRBV7-8; CDR3 DNA: TGTGCCAGCAGCTTAGGCAGGTCGGGTGAGCAGTACTTC; CDR3 protein: CASSLGRSGEQYF
D gene: -; clone size: -; J gene: TRBJ2-1; V gene: TRBV2; CDR3 DNA: TGTGCCAGCCTCCCGGGGTCGTACAATGAGCAGTTCTTC; CDR3 protein: CASLPGSYNEQFF
D gene: -; clone size: once; J gene: TRBJ2-3; V gene: TRBV7-2; CDR3 DNA: TGTGCCAGCAGCCCAGGGGGGGGGTTCACAGATACGCAGTATTTT; CDR3 protein: CASSPGGGFTDTQYF
D gene: TRBD2; clone size: few; J gene: TRBJ2-5; V gene: TRBV5-1; CDR3 DNA: TGCGCCAGCAGCTGGACTAGCCGGACGGGTGAGACCCAGTACTTC; CDR3 protein: CASSWTSRTGETQYF
D gene: TRBD2; clone size: -; J gene: TRBJ2-2; V gene: TRBV6-2/TRBV6-3; CDR3 DNA: TGTGCCAGCAGTTACTCGATTATGACGACTCTGCGGGAGGACACCGGGGAGCTGTTTTTT; CDR3 protein: CASSYSIMTTLREDTGELFF
D gene: -; clone size: few; J gene: TRBJ1-2; V gene: TRBV2; CDR3 DNA: TGTGCCAGCAGTGAATCGGGCCGGTCTAACTATGGCTACACCTTC; CDR3 protein: CASSESGRSNYGYTF
D gene: -; clone size: -; J gene: TRBJ2-3; V gene: TRBV7-2; CDR3 DNA: TGTGCCAGCAGCTCCGTACGCGTCACAGATACGCAGTATTTT; CDR3 protein: CASSSVRVTDTQYF
D gene: -; clone size: few; J gene: TRBJ1-3; V gene: TRBV12-3/TRBV12-4; CDR3 DNA: TGTGCCAGCAGTTTAGGTCGGGACTCGGCTGGAAACACCATATATTTT; CDR3 protein: CASSLGRDSAGNTIYF
D gene: -; clone size: once; J gene: TRBJ1-2; V gene: TRBV20-1; CDR3 DNA: TGCAGTGCTAGAGAAATGCAGCAGCGTAACTATGGCTACACCTTC; CDR3 protein: CSAREMQQRNYGYTF
D gene: -; clone size: few; J gene: TRBJ1-3; V gene: TRBV11-1; CDR3 DNA: TGTGCCAGCAGCCCGCGAGACAGGACCAACGGAAACACCATATATTTT; CDR3 protein: CASSPRDRTNGNTIYF
D gene: -; clone size: -; J gene: TRBJ2-7; V gene: TRBV6-5; CDR3 DNA: TGTGCCAGCAGTTACTCGTGGCAGGCTTACGAGCAGTACTTC; CDR3 protein: CASSYSWQAYEQYF
D gene: -; clone size: -; J gene: TRBJ1-5; V gene: TRBV20-1; CDR3 DNA: TGCAGTGCTATTTATCAGCCCCAGCATTTT; CDR3 protein: CSAIYQPQHF
D gene: TRBD2; clone size: -; J gene: TRBJ2-2; V gene: TRBV5-6; CDR3 DNA: TGTGCCAGCAACCGACTAGCGGGGGGCCCGGGCTCCGGGGAGCTGTTTTTT; CDR3 protein: CASNRLAGGPGSGELFF
D gene: TRBD1; clone size: -; J gene: TRBJ1-1; V gene: TRBV9; CDR3 DNA: TGTGCCAGCAGCGTACCGCAGGGGGTCGAACCTGAAGCTTTCTTT; CDR3 protein: CASSVPQGVEPEAFF
D gene: -; clone size: -; J gene: TRBJ1-3; V gene: TRBV7-2; CDR3 DNA: TGTGCCAGCAGCTCCACCCCCCTCTCTGGAAACACCATATATTTT; CDR3 protein: CASSSTPLSGNTIYF
D gene: -; clone size: few; J gene: TRBJ1-5; V gene: TRBV5-1; CDR3 DNA: TGCGCCAGCAGCTTGGAAGGAGCCAATAGCAATCAGCCCCAGCATTTT; CDR3 protein: CASSLEGANSNQPQHF
D gene: TRBD1; clone size: few; J gene: TRBJ2-1; V gene: TRBV14; CDR3 DNA: TGTGCCAGCAGCCCCTTTGGGAGACAGGGCTACAATGAGCAGTTCTTC; CDR3 protein: CASSPFGRQGYNEQFF
D gene: TRBD2; clone size: -; J gene: TRBJ2-3; V gene: TRBV14; CDR3 DNA: TGTGCCAGCAGCCAACTAGCGGGGGATGGGGCAGATACGCAGTATTTT; CDR3 protein: CASSQLAGDGADTQYF
D gene: TRBD1; clone size: few; J gene: TRBJ1-5; V gene: TRBV5-1; CDR3 DNA: TGCGCCAGCAGCTCCGGGACAGGGATGGCGCCCCAGCATTTT; CDR3 protein: CASSSGTGMAPQHF
D gene: -; clone size: few; J gene: TRBJ2-6; V gene: TRBV3-1; CDR3 DNA: TGTGCCAGCAGCCAAGGGACCGATGGTGTCCTGACTTTC; CDR3 protein: CASSQGTDGVLTF
D gene: TRBD2; clone size: -; J gene: TRBJ2-1; V gene: TRBV5-5; CDR3 DNA: TGTGCCAGCAGCGGGAGGAGCGGGGGGCGCAACAATGAGCAGTTCTTC; CDR3 protein: CASSGRSGGRNNEQFF
D gene: -; clone size: many; J gene: TRBJ1-2; V gene: TRBV5-4; CDR3 DNA: TGTGCCAGCAGCTTGCCAGGGAACTATGGCTACACCTTC; CDR3 protein: CASSLPGNYGYTF
D gene: TRBD2; clone size: once; J gene: TRBJ2-1; V gene: TRBV7-2; CDR3 DNA: TGTGCCATCAGCTTCAAGCGGGGGGGCAGGTACAATGAGCAGTTCTTC; CDR3 protein: CAISFKRGGRYNEQFF
D gene: -; clone size: -; J gene: TRBJ2-7; V gene: TRBV29-1; CDR3 DNA: TGCAGCGCTGAAAATGAGGGTTTCGGCGAGCAGTACTTC; CDR3 protein: CSAENEGFGEQYF
D gene: -; clone size: -; J gene: TRBJ1-6; V gene: TRBV6-6; CDR3 DNA: TGTGCCAGCAGTTCGGCCGGTGACAGATTTAATTCACCCCTCCACTTT; CDR3 protein: CASSSAGDRFNSPLHF
D gene: -; clone size: -; J gene: TRBJ2-6; V gene: TRBV5-1; CDR3 DNA: TGCGCCAGCGGAACTCAAGTTGCCTCTGGGGCCAACGTCCTGACTTTC; CDR3 protein: CASGTQVASGANVLTF
D gene: -; clone size: few; J gene: TRBJ2-1; V gene: TRBV9; CDR3 DNA: TGTGCCAGCAGCGTACAAGGCGGCGATGAGCAGTTCTTC; CDR3 protein: CASSVQGGDEQFF
D gene: -; clone size: -; J gene: TRBJ2-7; V gene: TRBV13; CDR3 DNA: TGTGCCAGCAGCTTAAAGGGGTTGGGCGAGCAGTACTTC; CDR3 protein: CASSLKGLGEQYF
D gene: -; clone size: few; J gene: TRBJ2-5; V gene: TRBV24-1; CDR3 DNA: TGTGCCACCAGTGAGAGTCCAGGTATTCCCCAAGAGACCCAGTACTTC; CDR3 protein: CATSESPGIPQETQYF
D gene: TRBD1; clone size: many; J gene: TRBJ2-1; V gene: TRBV7-2; CDR3 DNA: TGTGCCAGCAGCTTCGGGACAGGCGCTTACAATGAGCAGTTCTTC; CDR3 protein: CASSFGTGAYNEQFF
D gene: -; clone size: many; J gene: TRBJ1-1; V gene: TRBV6-5; CDR3 DNA: TGTGCCAGCAGTTATGGGGGAGTCAACACTGAAGCTTTCTTT; CDR3 protein: CASSYGGVNTEAFF
D gene: TRBD2; clone size: few; J gene: TRBJ2-5; V gene: TRBV10-3; CDR3 DNA: TGTGCCATCAGTTCCGGGACTAGCGGACAAGAGACCCAGTACTTC; CDR3 protein: CAISSGTSGQETQYF
D gene: TRBD1; clone size: once; J gene: TRBJ2-3; V gene: TRBV5-1; CDR3 DNA: TGCGCCAGCAGCCCGGACAGGGGGCAGAGAGATACGCAGTATTTT; CDR3 protein: CASSPDRGQRDTQYF
D gene: TRBD1; clone size: -; J gene: TRBJ1-1; V gene: TRBV2; CDR3 DNA: TGTGCCAGTTCTGACAGGGCTCGCACTGAAGCTTTCTTT; CDR3 protein: CASSDRARTEAFF
D gene: -; clone size: -; J gene: TRBJ2-7; V gene: TRBV9; CDR3 DNA: TGTGCCAGCAGCGAGTCAGGGTTCGGCGAGCAGTACTTC; CDR3 protein: CASSESGFGEQYF
D gene: TRBD1; clone size: -; J gene: TRBJ2-5; V gene: TRBV2; CDR3 DNA: TGTGCCAGCAAAGACAGGGCAACCCAGTACTTC; CDR3 protein: CASKDRATQYF
D gene: -; clone size: few; J gene: TRBJ2-3; V gene: TRBV20-1; CDR3 DNA: TGCAGTGCTAGAGATGGGGCAGGGGCAGATACGCAGTATTTT; CDR3 protein: CSARDGAGADTQYF
D gene: -; clone size: few; J gene: TRBJ2-3; V gene: TRBV2; CDR3 DNA: TGTGCCAGCAGTCTCGGGACTCGCACAGATACGCAGTATTTT; CDR3 protein: CASSLGTRTDTQYF
D gene: -; clone size: -; J gene: TRBJ2-4; V gene: TRBV11-3; CDR3 DNA: TGTGCCAGCAGCTTTGGGTCCTCCCGGGACATTCAGTACTTC; CDR3 protein: CASSFGSSRDIQYF
D gene: -; clone size: few; J gene: TRBJ2-7; V gene: TRBV28; CDR3 DNA: TGTGCCAGCAGCCCCGGGACGGCTTTCCACGAGCAGTACTTC; CDR3 protein: CASSPGTAFHEQYF
D gene: TRBD2; clone size: once; J gene: TRBJ2-1; V gene: TRBV9; CDR3 DNA: TGTGCCGGCAGCGTAACTAGCGGGGGGGCGAGTGAGCAGTTCTTC; CDR3 protein: CAGSVTSGGASEQFF
D gene: -; clone size: -; J gene: TRBJ2-1; V gene: TRBV14; CDR3 DNA: TGTGCCAGCAGCCCATATCGGGGAGAGGGACACAAGAATGAGCAGTTCTTC; CDR3 protein: CASSPYRGEGHKNEQFF
D gene: -; clone size: many; J gene: TRBJ1-1; V gene: TRBV29-1; CDR3 DNA: TGCAGCGTCCAAGGGGTGACCAGTTCCGAAGCTTTCTTT; CDR3 protein: CSVQGVTSSEAFF
D gene: -; clone size: -; J gene: TRBJ2-1; V gene: TRBV7-2; CDR3 DNA: TGTGCCAGCAGCTTAGAAAGGTACAATGAGCAGTTCTTC; CDR3 protein: CASSLERYNEQFF
D gene: -; clone size: -; J gene: TRBJ2-2; V gene: TRBV10-3; CDR3 DNA: TGTGCCATCTGCCCGGGCCCGAACACCGGGGAGCTGTTTTTT; CDR3 protein: CAICPGPNTGELFF
D gene: TRBD1; clone size: few; J gene: TRBJ1-4; V gene: TRBV20-1; CDR3 DNA: TGCAGTGCTAAGACAGGGGGCATGGGAGGAAAACTGTTTTTT; CDR3 protein: CSAKTGGMGGKLFF
D gene: -; clone size: few; J gene: TRBJ1-1; V gene: TRBV5-1; CDR3 DNA: TGCGCCAGCAGTACGGCGGATGAAGCTTTCTTT; CDR3 protein: CASSTADEAFF